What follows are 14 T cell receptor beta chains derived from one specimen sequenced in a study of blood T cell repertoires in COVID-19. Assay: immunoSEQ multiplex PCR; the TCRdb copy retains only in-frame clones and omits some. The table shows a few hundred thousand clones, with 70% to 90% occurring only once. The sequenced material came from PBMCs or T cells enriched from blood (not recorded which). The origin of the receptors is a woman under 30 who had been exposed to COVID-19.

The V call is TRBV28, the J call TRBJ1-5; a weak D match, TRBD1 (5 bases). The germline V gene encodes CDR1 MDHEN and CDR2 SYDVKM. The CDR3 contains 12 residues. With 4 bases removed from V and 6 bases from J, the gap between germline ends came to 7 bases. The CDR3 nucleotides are TGTGCCAGCAGTTGGGGGGGTCAGCCCCAGCATTTT. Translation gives CASSWGGQPQHF.

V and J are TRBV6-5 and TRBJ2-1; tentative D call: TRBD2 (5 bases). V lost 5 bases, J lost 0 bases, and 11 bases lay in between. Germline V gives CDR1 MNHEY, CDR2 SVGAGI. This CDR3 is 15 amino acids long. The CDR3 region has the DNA TGTGCCAGCAGTACCTCAGAGGGCTCCTACAATGAGCAGTTCTTC. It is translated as CASSTSEGSYNEQFF.

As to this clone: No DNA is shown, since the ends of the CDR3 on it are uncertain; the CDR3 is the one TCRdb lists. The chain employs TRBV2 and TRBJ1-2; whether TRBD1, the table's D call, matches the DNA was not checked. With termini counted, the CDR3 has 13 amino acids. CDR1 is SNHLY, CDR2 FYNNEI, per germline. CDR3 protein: CASILGRNYGYTF.

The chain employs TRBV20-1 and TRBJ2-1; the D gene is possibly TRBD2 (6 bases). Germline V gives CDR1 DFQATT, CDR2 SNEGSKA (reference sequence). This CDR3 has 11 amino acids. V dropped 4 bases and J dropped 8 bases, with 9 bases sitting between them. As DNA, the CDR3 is TGCAGTGCTATTAGGGAGGATGAGCAGTTCTTC. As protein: CSAIREDEQFF.

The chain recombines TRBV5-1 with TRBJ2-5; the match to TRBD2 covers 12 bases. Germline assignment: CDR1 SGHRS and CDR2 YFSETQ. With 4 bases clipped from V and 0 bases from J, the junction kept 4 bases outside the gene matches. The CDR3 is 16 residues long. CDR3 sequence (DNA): TGCGCCAGCAGCGTAGGACTAGCGGGGTACCAAGAGACCCAGTACTTC. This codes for CASSVGLAGYQETQYF.

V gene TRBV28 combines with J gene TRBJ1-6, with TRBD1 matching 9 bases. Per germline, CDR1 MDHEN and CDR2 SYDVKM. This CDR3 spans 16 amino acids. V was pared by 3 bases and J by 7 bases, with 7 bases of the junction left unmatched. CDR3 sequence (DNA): TGTGCCAGCAGTTTTCGGACAGGGGCTGCAAATTCACCCCTCCACTTT. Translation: CASSFRTGAANSPLHF.

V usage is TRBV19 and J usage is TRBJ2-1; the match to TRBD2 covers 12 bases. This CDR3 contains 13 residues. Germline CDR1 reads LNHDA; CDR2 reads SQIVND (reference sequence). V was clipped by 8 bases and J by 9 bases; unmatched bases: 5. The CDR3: CASASGRAGEQFF. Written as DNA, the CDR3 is TGTGCCAGTGCTAGCGGGAGGGCCGGTGAGCAGTTCTTC.

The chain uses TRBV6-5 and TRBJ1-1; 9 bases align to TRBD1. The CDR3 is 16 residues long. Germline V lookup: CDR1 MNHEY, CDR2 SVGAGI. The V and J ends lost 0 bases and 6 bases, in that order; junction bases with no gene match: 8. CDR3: CASSYSRGQGAPEAFF. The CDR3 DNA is TGTGCCAGCAGTTACTCCCGGGGACAGGGCGCGCCTGAAGCTTTCTTT.

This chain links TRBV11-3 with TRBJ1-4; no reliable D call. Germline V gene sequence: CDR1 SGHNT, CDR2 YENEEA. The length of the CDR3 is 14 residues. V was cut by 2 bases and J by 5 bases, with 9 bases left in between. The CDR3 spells CASSLSGSNEKLFF. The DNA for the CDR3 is TGTGCCAGCAGCTTATCGGGTTCGAATGAAAAACTGTTTTTT. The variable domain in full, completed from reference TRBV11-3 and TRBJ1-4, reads EAGVVQSPRYKIIEKKQPVAFWCNPISGHNTLYWYLQNLGQGPELLIRYENEEAVDDSQLPKDRFSAERLKGVDSTLKIQPAELGDSAVYLCASSLSGSNEKLFFGSGTQLSVL.

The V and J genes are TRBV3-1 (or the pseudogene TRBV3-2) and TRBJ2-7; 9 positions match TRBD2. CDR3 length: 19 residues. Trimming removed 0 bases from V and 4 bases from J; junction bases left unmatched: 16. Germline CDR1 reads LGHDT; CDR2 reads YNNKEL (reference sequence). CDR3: CASSQDSYSLAGTGYEQYF. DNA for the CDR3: TGTGCCAGCAGCCAAGACTCATACTCTCTAGCGGGGACCGGTTACGAGCAGTACTTC.

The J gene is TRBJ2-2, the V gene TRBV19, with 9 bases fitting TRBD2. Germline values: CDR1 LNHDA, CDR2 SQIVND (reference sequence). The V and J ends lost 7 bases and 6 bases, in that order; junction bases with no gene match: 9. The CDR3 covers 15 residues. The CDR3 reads CASNRLAGLSGELFF. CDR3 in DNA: TGTGCCAGTAACCGGCTAGCGGGGTTGTCCGGGGAGCTGTTTTTT. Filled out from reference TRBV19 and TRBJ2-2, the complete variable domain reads DGGITQSPKYLFRKEGQNVTLSCEQNLNHDAMYWYRQDPGQGLRLIYYSQIVNDFQKGDIAEGYSVSREKKESFPLTVTSAQKNPTAFYLCASNRLAGLSGELFFGEGSRLTVL.

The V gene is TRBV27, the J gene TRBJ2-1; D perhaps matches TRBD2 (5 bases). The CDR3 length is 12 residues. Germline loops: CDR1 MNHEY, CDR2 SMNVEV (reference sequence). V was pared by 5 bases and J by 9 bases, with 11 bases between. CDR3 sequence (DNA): TGTGCCAGCAGTCTCGGGGTTGGTGAGCAGTTCTTC. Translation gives CASSLGVGEQFF.

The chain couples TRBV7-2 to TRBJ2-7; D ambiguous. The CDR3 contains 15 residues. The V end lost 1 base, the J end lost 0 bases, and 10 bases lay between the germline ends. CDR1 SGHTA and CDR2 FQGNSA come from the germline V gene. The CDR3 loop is CASSLVVESSYEQYF. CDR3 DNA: TGTGCCAGCAGCTTAGTAGTTGAAAGCTCCTACGAGCAGTACTTC.

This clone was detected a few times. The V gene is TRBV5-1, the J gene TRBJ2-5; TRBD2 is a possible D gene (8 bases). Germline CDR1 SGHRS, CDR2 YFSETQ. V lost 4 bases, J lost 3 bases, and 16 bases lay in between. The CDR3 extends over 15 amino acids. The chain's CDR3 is CASSEYSGTEETQYF. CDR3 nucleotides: TGCGCCAGCAGCGAGTATAGCGGGACAGAAGAGACCCAGTACTTC.